A selection of T cell receptor beta chains follows, all from one sample in a study of beta chain features in type 1 diabetes. TCRdb's copy holds only in-frame clones and misses some; the assay was immunoSEQ multiplex PCR. The data contain 130,000 to 150,000 clones, about 7% of them singletons. The sequenced sample was central memory CD4+ T cells from blood. The receptor source for this set is a woman in her twenties or thirties in good health. CDR3s include the opening cysteine and the closing phenylalanine or tryptophan. A D gene is named only where the DNA matches it firmly. Clone size is stated in some rows and not others, as once, few, many or a class when expanded.

>TRBV5-6|.|TRBJ2-3|14|.
TGTGCCAGCAGCTTCGACTCGTCGGGAGATACGCAGTATTTT
CASSFDSSGDTQYF
>TRBV19|TRBD2|TRBJ2-6|18|few
TGTGCCAGTAGCCCAAGACTAGCGGGGAGCTCTGGGGCCAACGTCCTGACTTTC
CASSPRLAGSSGANVLTF
>TRBV6-6|TRBD1|TRBJ2-1|15|.
TGTGCCAGCAGTGAGACAGGGGGCGCCTACAATGAGCAGTTCTTC
CASSETGGAYNEQFF
>TRBV25-1|TRBD1|TRBJ2-2|14|.
TGTGCCAGCAGGGGGGACAGGGAATCCGGGGAGCTGTTTTTT
CASRGDRESGELFF
>TRBV30|TRBD2|TRBJ2-3|13|few
TGTGCCGGGGCCCAGCGGGAAGGAGATACGCAGTATTTT
CAGAQREGDTQYF
>TRBV6-5|.|TRBJ2-6|16|few
TGTGCCAGCAGTTTACAGGGCTACTCTGGGGCCAACGTCCTGACTTTC
CASSLQGYSGANVLTF
>TRBV7-9|TRBD2|TRBJ2-5|16|.
TGTGCCAGCAGCCCCCCGACTAGCGGGAGTGGTGAGACCCAGTACTTC
CASSPPTSGSGETQYF
>TRBV4-2|TRBD1|TRBJ1-1|16|many
TGTGCCAGCAGCCCGGGACAGGGGGCTATGAACACTGAAGCTTTCTTT
CASSPGQGAMNTEAFF
>TRBV5-1|TRBD2|TRBJ2-2|17|few
TGCGCCAGCAGCTTGGCGGGACTACAACGCCCCACCGGGGAGCTGTTTTTT
CASSLAGLQRPTGELFF
>TRBV5-1|TRBD2|TRBJ2-5|18|.
TGCGCCAGCAGCCTCTCGACCGGAGCGGGAGAAGTCCAAGAGACCCAGTACTTC
CASSLSTGAGEVQETQYF
>TRBV19|.|TRBJ2-1|15|.
TGTGCCAGTAGTTCGGGAGCGAGCTCCTACAATGAGCAGTTCTTC
CASSSGASSYNEQFF
>TRBV28|.|TRBJ1-5|14|few
TGTGCCAGCACCCACGGGGGGGCGCAACCGCCCCAGCATTTT
CASTHGGAQPPQHF
>TRBV2|.|TRBJ1-5|14|few
TGTGCCAGCAGTCTCACGGATAGACAGCAGCCCCAGCATTTT
CASSLTDRQQPQHF
>TRBV9|TRBD2|TRBJ2-3|15|few
TGTGCCAGCAGCGGACTAGCACAAGGCACAGATACGCAGTATTTT
CASSGLAQGTDTQYF